The rows below give T cell receptor beta chains drawn from one sample of a study of response to subunit inactivated influenza vaccine. TCRdb re-called the RT-PCR reads with MiXCR, one entry per CDR3 protein. The sample has about 780,000 distinct CDR3 sequences, 18% seen once; the top ten hold about a tenth. Source: PBMCs from blood, taken 5 days after vaccination. These receptors originate from a man aged 50 or older who received an inactivated influenza vaccine. Each CDR3 is given without its conserved first and last residue. Each record gives: J gene, V gene, CDR3 protein.

TRBJ2-7 TRBV20-1 SAPRTGSSYEQY
TRBJ2-1 TRBV11-2 ASSVVGQNLYNEQF
TRBJ2-5 TRBV5-1 ASSLGDVLGQETQY
TRBJ2-5 TRBV12-3/TRBV12-4 ASSLGTSGTGQETQY
TRBJ2-1 TRBV20-1 SAEALAGANNEQF
TRBJ2-1 TRBV5-1 ASTGGPYNEQF
TRBJ1-5 TRBV15 ATSRGGANQPQH
TRBJ2-5 TRBV29-1 SASQGTMMRETQY
TRBJ2-6 TRBV18 ASSPPNNGRLANVLT
TRBJ1-2 TRBV20-1 SAPYRQDHNYGYT
TRBJ1-2 TRBV12-3/TRBV12-4 ASSLDPRANYGYT
TRBJ2-1 TRBV27 ASSPQNTGYEQF
TRBJ1-2 TRBV29-1 SVRDRGYYGYT
TRBJ2-1 TRBV4-3 ASSQIAGAVNNEQF
TRBJ1-5 TRBV11-2 ASRGQGWNQPQH
TRBJ2-4 TRBV5-1 ASSSPTGTGGVIQY
TRBJ2-7 TRBV7-8 ASKTSGSSYEQY
TRBJ2-1 TRBV12-3/TRBV12-4 ASSSSTGRGAYNEQF
TRBJ2-7 TRBV6-6 ASSGTGFYEQY
TRBJ2-7 TRBV20-1 SVEGGGPYEQY
TRBJ1-5 TRBV5-5 ASSLDTWGSGLPQH
TRBJ2-3 TRBV9 ASSVGGGTAQY
TRBJ1-3 TRBV6-1 ASSVRDRIGNTIY
TRBJ1-4 TRBV4-3 ASSQLLSSSTNEKLF
TRBJ2-6 TRBV7-2 ASSLAGQGYSGANVLT
TRBJ2-1 TRBV15 ATSRDRFGQYNEQF
TRBJ2-1 TRBV29-1 SVDSPAGGSYNEQF
TRBJ2-7 TRBV7-2 ASSFPDYEQY
TRBJ2-2 TRBV29-1 SVVRMNTGELF
TRBJ2-1 TRBV18 ASSPRPASGSMNEQF
TRBJ2-2 TRBV12-3/TRBV12-4 ASSSGELF
TRBJ2-2 TRBV7-8 ASSLMQSGELF
TRBJ2-7 TRBV20-1 SARDLTGGNSYEQY
TRBJ2-5 TRBV7-2 ASSRTSGMGETQY
TRBJ2-7 TRBV5-1 ASSLRPEYYEQY
TRBJ1-1 TRBV5-5 ASSLPTTGNTEAF
TRBJ1-2 TRBV6-1 ATISPGTVNYGYT
TRBJ2-3 TRBV24-1 ATSESDSHHTDTQY
TRBJ2-7 TRBV29-1 SVEDETGAGYEQY
TRBJ2-7 TRBV19 ASKNRDRAPYEQY
TRBJ2-7 TRBV6-1 ASSQTGTVYEQY
TRBJ2-7 TRBV5-6 ASSISLQGYEQY
TRBJ2-5 TRBV5-5 ASSLAGFLAGETQY
TRBJ2-5 TRBV9 ASSVGTSGRQWQETQY
TRBJ2-7 TRBV5-6 ASSLEGQGRRRASGGSYEQY
TRBJ1-6 TRBV5-1 ASSSNPGQDRLALH
TRBJ2-7 TRBV29-1 SVGTVSEQY
TRBJ2-7 TRBV6-2/TRBV6-3 ASSSWTGYYEQY
TRBJ2-7 TRBV7-2 AGSFDRFRYEQY
TRBJ1-5 TRBV7-8 ASSPTLVQGSNQPQH
TRBJ2-1 TRBV10-3 AISESLFSDSEQF